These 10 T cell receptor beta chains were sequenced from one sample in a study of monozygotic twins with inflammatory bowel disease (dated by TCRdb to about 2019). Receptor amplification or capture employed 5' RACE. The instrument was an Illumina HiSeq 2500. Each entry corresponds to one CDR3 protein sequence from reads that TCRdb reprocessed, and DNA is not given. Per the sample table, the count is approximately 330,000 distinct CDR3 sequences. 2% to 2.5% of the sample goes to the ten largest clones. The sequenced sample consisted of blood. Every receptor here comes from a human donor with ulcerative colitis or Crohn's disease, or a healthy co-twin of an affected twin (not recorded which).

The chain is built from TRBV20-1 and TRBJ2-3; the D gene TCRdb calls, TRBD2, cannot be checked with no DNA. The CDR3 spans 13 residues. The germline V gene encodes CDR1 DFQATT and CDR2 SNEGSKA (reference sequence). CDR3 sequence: CSAERGGADTQYF.

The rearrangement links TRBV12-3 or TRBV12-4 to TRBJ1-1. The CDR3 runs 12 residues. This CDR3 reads CASSRDTRLAFF.

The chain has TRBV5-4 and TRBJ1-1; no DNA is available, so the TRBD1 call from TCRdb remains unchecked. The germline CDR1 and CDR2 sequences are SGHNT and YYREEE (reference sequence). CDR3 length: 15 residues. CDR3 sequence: CASSQPGQGATEAFF. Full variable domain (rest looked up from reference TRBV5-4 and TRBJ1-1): ETGVTQSPTHLIKTRGQQVTLRCSSQSGHNTVSWYQQALGQGPQFIFQYYREEENGRGNFPPRFSGLQFPNYSSELNVNALELDDSALYLCASSQPGQGATEAFFGQGTRLTVV.

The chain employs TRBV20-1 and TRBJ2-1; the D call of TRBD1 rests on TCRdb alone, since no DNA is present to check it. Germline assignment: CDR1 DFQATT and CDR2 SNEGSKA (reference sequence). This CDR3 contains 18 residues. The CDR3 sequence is CSARIRARIEHSYNEQFF.

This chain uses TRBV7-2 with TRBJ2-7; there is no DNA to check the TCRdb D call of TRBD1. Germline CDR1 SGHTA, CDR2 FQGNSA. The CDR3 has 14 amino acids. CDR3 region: CASSLGQGGYEQYF.

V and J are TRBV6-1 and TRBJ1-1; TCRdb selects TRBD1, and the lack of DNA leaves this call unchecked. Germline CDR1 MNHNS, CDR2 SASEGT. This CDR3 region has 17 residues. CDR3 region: CASSASPNRMRNTEAFF.

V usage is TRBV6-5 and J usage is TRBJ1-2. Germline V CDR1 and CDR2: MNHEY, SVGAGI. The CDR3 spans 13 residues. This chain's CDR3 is CASNDNSGYGYTF.

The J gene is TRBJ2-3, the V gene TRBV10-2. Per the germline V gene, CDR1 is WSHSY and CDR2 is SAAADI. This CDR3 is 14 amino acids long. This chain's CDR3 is CASSRTTSADTQYF.

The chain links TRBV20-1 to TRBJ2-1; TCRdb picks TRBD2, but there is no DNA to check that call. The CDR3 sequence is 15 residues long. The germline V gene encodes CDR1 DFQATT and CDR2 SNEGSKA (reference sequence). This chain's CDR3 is CSAKARALDYNEQFF.

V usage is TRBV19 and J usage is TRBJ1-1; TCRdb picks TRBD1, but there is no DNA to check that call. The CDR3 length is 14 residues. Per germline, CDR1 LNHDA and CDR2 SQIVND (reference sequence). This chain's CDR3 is CASESGRVGTEAFF.